A selection of T cell receptor beta chains follows, all from one sample in a study of T cell repertoires in cytomegalovirus infection. These TCRs' antigens remain unknown. TCRdb recomputed calls from the reads with MiXCR, one row per CDR3 protein. The profile shows about 310,000 distinct CDR3 sequences, just under 25% of them singletons. The starting material was cultured PBMCs, obtained from culture after CMV antigen stimulation. The receptors come from a human donor in good health (CMV status not recorded). Some clones in this sample may be carry-over from other donors' samples. The CDR3 runs from the conserved cysteine through the conserved F or W. A D gene is named only where the DNA matches it firmly. Size is stated for part of the rows, as once, few or many counts, or as a class when the clone is expanded.

V: TRBV6-2/TRBV6-3
size: many
J: TRBJ1-2
D: NA
CDR3: CASSYGEGILGYTF
DNA: TGTGCCAGCAGTTACGGGGAGGGAATTCTGGGCTACACCTTC

V: TRBV4-3
size: few
J: TRBJ2-3
D: NA
CDR3: CASGGGAGTDTQYF
DNA: TGCGCCAGCGGGGGGGGGGCTGGCACAGATACGCAGTATTTT

V: TRBV11-2
size: few
J: TRBJ2-1
D: TRBD2
CDR3: CATLAGDSYNEQFF
DNA: TGTGCCACTTTAGCGGGAGACTCCTACAATGAGCAGTTCTTC

V: TRBV7-2
size: NA
J: TRBJ1-6
D: NA
CDR3: CASSLNDSPLHF
DNA: TGTGCCAGCAGCTTAAATGATTCACCCCTCCACTTT

V: TRBV6-1
size: many
J: TRBJ2-7
D: TRBD1
CDR3: CASILDPGQGYEQYF
DNA: TGTGCCAGCATCCTTGATCCGGGACAGGGTTACGAGCAGTACTTC

V: TRBV7-2
size: many
J: TRBJ2-1
D: NA
CDR3: CASSTGFRVYNEQFF
DNA: TGTGCCAGCAGCACAGGGTTTCGTGTCTACAATGAGCAGTTCTTC

V: TRBV10-3
size: NA
J: TRBJ1-3
D: TRBD1
CDR3: CAITPGQGVGTIYF
DNA: TGTGCCATCACCCCAGGACAGGGGGTCGGCACCATATATTTT

V: TRBV2
size: NA
J: TRBJ2-4
D: TRBD2
CDR3: CASIKNPGLAGVKNIQYF
DNA: TGTGCCAGCATTAAAAACCCGGGACTAGCGGGAGTAAAAAACATTCAGTACTTC

V: TRBV6-2/TRBV6-3
size: few
J: TRBJ2-5
D: NA
CDR3: CASSPQGTKETQYF
DNA: TGTGCCAGCAGTCCCCAGGGGACAAAGGAGACCCAGTACTTC

V: TRBV7-2
size: many
J: TRBJ2-3
D: TRBD2
CDR3: CASSRRGTSGHLSTDTQYF
DNA: TGTGCCAGCAGCCGTAGGGGGACTAGCGGACATCTCAGCACAGATACGCAGTATTTT

V: TRBV7-3
size: NA
J: TRBJ2-1
D: TRBD1
CDR3: CASGTGASNEQFF
DNA: TGTGCCAGCGGGACAGGGGCGTCGAATGAGCAGTTCTTC

V: TRBV19
size: once
J: TRBJ2-5
D: NA
CDR3: CASSTTETQYF
DNA: TGTGCCAGTAGTACTACAGAGACCCAGTACTTC

V: TRBV10-3
size: many
J: TRBJ1-1
D: NA
CDR3: CAIRILTGSNTEAFF
DNA: TGTGCCATCAGGATCCTCACAGGGTCGAACACTGAAGCTTTCTTT

V: TRBV7-2
size: many
J: TRBJ2-1
D: TRBD2
CDR3: CASRGTSGGPNEQFF
DNA: TGTGCCAGCAGGGGGACTAGCGGAGGCCCCAATGAGCAGTTCTTC

V: TRBV19
size: NA
J: TRBJ2-1
D: TRBD1
CDR3: CASAIQGGINDEQFF
DNA: TGTGCCAGCGCCATACAGGGGGGAATTAATGATGAGCAGTTCTTC

V: TRBV7-2
size: many
J: TRBJ2-5
D: NA
CDR3: CASSSDRQETQYF
DNA: TGTGCCAGCAGCTCGGACAGACAAGAGACCCAGTACTTC

V: TRBV7-3
size: many
J: TRBJ2-6
D: NA
CDR3: CASSFTGTGANVLTF
DNA: TGTGCCAGCAGCTTCACAGGGACTGGGGCCAACGTCCTGACTTTC

V: TRBV10-3
size: NA
J: TRBJ2-1
D: NA
CDR3: CAISRRGRQIDEQFF
DNA: TGTGCCATCAGTCGACGGGGGAGGCAGATCGATGAGCAGTTCTTC

V: TRBV5-6
size: NA
J: TRBJ2-2
D: NA
CDR3: CASSWKLGSRPGELFF
DNA: TGTGCCAGCAGCTGGAAGCTAGGTTCCCGCCCCGGGGAGCTGTTTTTT

V: TRBV24-1
size: few
J: TRBJ2-1
D: TRBD1
CDR3: CATSDPRDRHDNEQFF
DNA: TGTGCCACCAGTGATCCCCGGGACAGGCACGACAATGAGCAGTTCTTC

V: TRBV29-1
size: once
J: TRBJ2-1
D: TRBD2
CDR3: CSVERGLARNEQFF
DNA: TGCAGCGTTGAACGTGGACTAGCGAGGAATGAGCAGTTCTTC

V: TRBV20-1
size: NA
J: TRBJ2-2
D: NA
CDR3: CSAIPPQGANTGELFF
DNA: TGCAGTGCCATACCCCCACAGGGAGCGAACACCGGGGAGCTGTTTTTT

V: TRBV28
size: few
J: TRBJ2-2
D: NA
CDR3: CASSFLTGELFF
DNA: TGTGCCAGCAGTTTTCTCACCGGGGAGCTGTTTTTT

V: TRBV19
size: NA
J: TRBJ2-5
D: TRBD1
CDR3: CASSTDRDQTQYF
DNA: TGTGCCAGTAGTACCGACAGGGATCAGACCCAGTACTTC